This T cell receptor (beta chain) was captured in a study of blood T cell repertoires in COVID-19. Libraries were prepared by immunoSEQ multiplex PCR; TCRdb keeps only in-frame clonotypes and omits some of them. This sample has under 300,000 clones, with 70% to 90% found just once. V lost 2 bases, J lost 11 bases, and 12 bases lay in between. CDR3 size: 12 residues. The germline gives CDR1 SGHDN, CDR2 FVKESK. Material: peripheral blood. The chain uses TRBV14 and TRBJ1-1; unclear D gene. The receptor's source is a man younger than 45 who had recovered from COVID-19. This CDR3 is CASSQWGGEAFF. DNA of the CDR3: TGTGCCAGCAGCCAATGGGGTGGGGAGGCTTTCTTT.